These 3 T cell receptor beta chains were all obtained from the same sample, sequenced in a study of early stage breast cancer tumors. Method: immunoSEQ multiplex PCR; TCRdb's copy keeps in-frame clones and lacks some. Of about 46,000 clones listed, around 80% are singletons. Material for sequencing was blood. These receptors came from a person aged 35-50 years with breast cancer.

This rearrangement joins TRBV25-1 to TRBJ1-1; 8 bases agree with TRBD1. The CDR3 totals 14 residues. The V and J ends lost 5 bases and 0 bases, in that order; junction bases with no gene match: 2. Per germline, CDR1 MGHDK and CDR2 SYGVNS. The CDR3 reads CASSQTGVNTEAFF. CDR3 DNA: TGTGCCAGCAGTCAGACAGGGGTGAACACTGAAGCTTTCTTT.

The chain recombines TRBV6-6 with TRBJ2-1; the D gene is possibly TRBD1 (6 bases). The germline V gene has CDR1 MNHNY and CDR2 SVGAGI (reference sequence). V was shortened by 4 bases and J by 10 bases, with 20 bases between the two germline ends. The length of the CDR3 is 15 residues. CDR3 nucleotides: TGTGCCAGCAGTTCCCATCGTACAGGGTTCTGGGAGCAGTTCTTC. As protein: CASSSHRTGFWEQFF.

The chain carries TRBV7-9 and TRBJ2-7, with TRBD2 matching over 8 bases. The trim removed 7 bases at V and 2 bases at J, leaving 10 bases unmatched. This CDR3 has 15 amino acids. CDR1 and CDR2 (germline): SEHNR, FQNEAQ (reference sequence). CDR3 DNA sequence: TGTGCCAGCACCGGAGGAGCGGGAGTGACCTACGAGCAGTACTTC. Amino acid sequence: CASTGGAGVTYEQYF. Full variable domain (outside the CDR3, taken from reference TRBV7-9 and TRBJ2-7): DTGVSQNPRHKITKRGQNVTFRCDPISEHNRLYWYRQTLGQGPEFLTYFQNEAQLEKSRLLSDRFSAERPKGSFSTLEIQRTEQGDSAMYLCASTGGAGVTYEQYFGPGTRLTVT.